This T cell receptor (beta chain) derives from a study of T cells in Graves' hyperthyroidism and ophthalmopathy (dated 2019 in TCRdb). Notes on the research overall: Peripheral blood was collected at initial diagnosis, before any treatment. Thyroid tissue and blood T-cell repertoires from several Graves' hyperthyroidism patients were also compared in the study. A discovery cohort of about 100 patients, roughly 45 with Graves' ophthalmopathy and fewer than 65 with stable Graves' hyperthyroidism, was used to find distinguishing TCR V-J signatures. Once sampling was done, hyperthyroidism patients were given methimazole at a starting dose of 30 mg daily, whereas ophthalmopathy patients were given high-dose intravenous methylprednisolone. Prospective prediction of ophthalmopathy was tested in an independent validation cohort of some 19 hyperthyroidism patients and 15 to 17 patients who later progressed to ophthalmopathy. The 75 to 100 discovery patients were divided at random into training and test sets in a 7:3 ratio. The paper reports TCR Vbeta CDR3 sequencing of 130 to 150 peripheral blood samples: approximately 41 ophthalmopathy, fewer than 80 hyperthyroidism and around 17 progressor patients.

The TCR beta CDR3 regions were amplified from the RNA transcripts. For the first round of RT-PCR on the TCR CDR3, the HTBI primer set was used together with the Qiagen OneStep RT-PCR kit. Libraries were constructed in a second round of multiplex PCR, after which size selection and purification were performed. The libraries were sequenced on an Illumina HiSeq2000 using paired-end 100 bp reads. The authors' analysis ran thus. SOAPnuke was used to process the raw data, throwing out any read that contained adapters or uncalled bases, had a mean Phred below 15, or lacked an exact constant-primer or identifier match. High-quality paired reads were merged with COPE v1.2.5, and unique nucleotide sequences were defined as clonotypes. MiTCR v1.1 was used to align clonotypes to the IMGT TRBV, TRBD and TRBJ reference segments. The analysis was restricted to V-J combinations with a frequency above 0.0001, which together covered around 99% of the repertoires. The TCS score was defined as F50 (clonal expansion) divided by E x V (chaos), with BLOSUM62-based TCRdist calculated between CDR3 peptides within each V-J. Welch's t-statistics and random forest reduced roughly 530 V-J features to 13, which were used in a naive Bayes classifier (R e1071). The public sequencing data were trimmed at Q25 with fastp and processed into clonotypes with MiXCR by TCRdb, which kept only in-frame beta chains. Entries are consolidated by CDR3 protein sequence, retaining the most common genes and DNA. The V and J calls were determined by TCRdb, not by the authors. The sample contains approximately 600,000 distinct CDR3 sequences, about 16% of them found a single time. The top ten clones comprise around 3.9% of the sample.

Results the study describes overall, beyond this receptor: In validation, the model predicted progression to ophthalmopathy a median of roughly 6.1 months before onset, with around 70% sensitivity and roughly 73% specificity. Blood samples also contained most of the expanded thyroid clonotypes (frequency above 0.001), which suggests that blood repertoires may reflect thyroid immune responses. No statistical method was used to set the sample size in advance, and investigators knew the group allocation. A 13 V-J signature model separated ophthalmopathy from stable hyperthyroidism, with approximately 87% sensitivity and about 81% specificity in cross-validation and 80%/75% in testing.

Trimming accounts for 7 bases at V and 5 bases at J, while the number of junction bases matched to no gene is 9. CDR3 length: 15 amino acids, cysteine to phenylalanine. Only CDR3 DNA remains: 45 bases, in frame from the first base. CDR1 and CDR2 are read off the germline V gene (reference sequence) as LNHDA and SQIVND. Remarks on this clonotype: No antigen is known for it. No much larger clone exists at a distance of one base, and base qualities are not known.

Stable Graves' hyperthyroidism was defined as no progression to ophthalmopathy during 18 months of follow-up. Hyperthyroidism patients were aged 18 to 65 years and newly diagnosed, with disease duration of less than 2 months. Patients with uncontrolled infections, other autoimmune diseases, pregnancy or lactation were excluded. Diagnoses relied on clinical symptoms, serum thyroxine and TRAb, thyroid ultrasound and orbital computed tomography. PBMCs were separated from roughly 9.6 ml of fresh peripheral blood using Ficoll-Paque density gradient centrifugation. Total RNA was extracted with Trizol reagent, and quality was checked on an Agilent 2100 Bioanalyzer.

The sequence derives from a woman under 40 with Graves' hyperthyroidism. The rearrangement combines TRBV19 with TRBJ1-5, and 9 junction bases match TRBD1. What was sequenced was blood. CDR3 reads: CASTSPNRGHQPQHF. The bases read TGTGCCAGTACCTCACCAAACAGGGGGCATCAGCCCCAGCATTTT.